Described below is a single T cell receptor (beta chain) sequence and its context. The data were produced by immunoSEQ multiplex PCR, yet TCRdb's version contains in-frame clones alone and is incomplete. Of over 30,000 clones in the sample, roughly 90% were seen once. This entry belongs to a study of T cell changes during pregnancy in multiple sclerosis. Germline CDR1 reads LNHDA; CDR2 reads SQIVND (reference sequence). The CDR3 sequence is 15 residues long. Trimming took off 10 bases at V and 7 bases at J, with 22 bases between the two ends. V is TRBV19 and J is TRBJ2-2; D might be TRBD2 (7 bases). The sequencing used CD8+ T cells from peripheral blood mononuclear cells, collected in the third trimester of pregnancy. This TCR was sampled from a female donor with multiple sclerosis, enrolled in a pregnancy study. The CDR3 region is CATSFTGGRDGELFF. The CDR3 DNA reads TGTGCCACCAGCTTTACGGGGGGCCGGGACGGGGAGCTGTTTTTT.